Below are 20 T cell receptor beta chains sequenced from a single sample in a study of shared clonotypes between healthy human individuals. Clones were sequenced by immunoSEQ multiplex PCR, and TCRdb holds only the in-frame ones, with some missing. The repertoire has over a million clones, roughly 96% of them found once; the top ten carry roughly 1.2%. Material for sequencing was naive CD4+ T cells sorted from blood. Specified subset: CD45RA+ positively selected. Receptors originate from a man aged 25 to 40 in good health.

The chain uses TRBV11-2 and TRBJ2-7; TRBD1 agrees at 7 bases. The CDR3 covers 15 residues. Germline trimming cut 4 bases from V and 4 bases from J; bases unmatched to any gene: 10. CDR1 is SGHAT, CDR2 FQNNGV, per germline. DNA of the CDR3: TGTGCCAGCAGCTCTGTGCGGACAGGAGTATACGAGCAGTACTTC. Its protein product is CASSSVRTGVYEQYF. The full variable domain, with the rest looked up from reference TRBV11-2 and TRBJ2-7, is EAGVAQSPRYKIIEKRQSVAFWCNPISGHATLYWYQQILGQGPKLLIQFQNNGVVDDSQLPKDRFSAERLKGVDSTLKIQPAKLEDSAVYLCASSSVRTGVYEQYFGPGTRLTVT.

The CDR3 DNA is TGCGCCAGCAGCTTGGCGGCCAGACACTACGAGCAGTACTTC. Its translation: CASSLAARHYEQYF. The chain carries TRBV5-1 and TRBJ2-7; D call uncertain. Trimming shortened V by 0 bases and J by 3 bases, and 10 bases separated the two germline ends. Germline V gene sequence: CDR1 SGHRS, CDR2 YFSETQ. The CDR3 contains 14 residues.

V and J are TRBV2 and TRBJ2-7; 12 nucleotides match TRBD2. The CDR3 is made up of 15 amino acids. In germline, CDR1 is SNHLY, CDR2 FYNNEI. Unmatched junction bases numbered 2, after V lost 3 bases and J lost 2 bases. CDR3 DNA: TGTGCCAGCAGTGAGCGGACTAGCGGGACCTACGAGCAGTACTTC. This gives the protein CASSERTSGTYEQYF.

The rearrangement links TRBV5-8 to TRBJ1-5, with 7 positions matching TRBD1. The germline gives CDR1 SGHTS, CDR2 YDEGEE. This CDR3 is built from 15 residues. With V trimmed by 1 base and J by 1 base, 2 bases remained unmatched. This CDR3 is CASSLQGESNQPQHF. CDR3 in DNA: TGTGCCAGCAGCTTGCAGGGGGAAAGCAATCAGCCCCAGCATTTT.

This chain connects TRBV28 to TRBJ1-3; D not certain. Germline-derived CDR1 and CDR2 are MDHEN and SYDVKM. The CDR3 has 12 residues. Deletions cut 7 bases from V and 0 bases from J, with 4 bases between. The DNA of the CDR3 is TGTGCCAGCACCACCTCTGGAAACACCATATATTTT. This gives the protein CASTTSGNTIYF.

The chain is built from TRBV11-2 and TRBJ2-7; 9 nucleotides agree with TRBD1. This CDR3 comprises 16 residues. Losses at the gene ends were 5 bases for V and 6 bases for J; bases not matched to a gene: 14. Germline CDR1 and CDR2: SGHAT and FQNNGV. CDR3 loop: CASSRLKGQGRGEQYF. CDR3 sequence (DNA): TGTGCCAGCAGCCGTCTCAAGGGACAGGGAAGGGGCGAGCAGTACTTC.

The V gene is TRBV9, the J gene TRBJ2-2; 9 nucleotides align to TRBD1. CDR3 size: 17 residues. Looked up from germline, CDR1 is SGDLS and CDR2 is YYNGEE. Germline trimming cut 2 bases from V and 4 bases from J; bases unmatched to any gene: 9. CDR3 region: CASSVTGGALPTGELFF. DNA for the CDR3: TGTGCCAGCAGCGTTACAGGGGGCGCGCTCCCCACCGGGGAGCTGTTTTTT. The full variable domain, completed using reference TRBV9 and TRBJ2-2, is DSGVTQTPKHLITATGQRVTLRCSPRSGDLSVYWYQQSLDQGLQFLIQYYNGEERAKGNILERFSAQQFPDLHSELNLSSLELGDSALYFCASSVTGGALPTGELFFGEGSRLTVL.

The CDR3: CASTQAGQSVEQFF. CDR3 nucleotide sequence: TGTGCCAGCACCCAGGCGGGACAATCGGTTGAGCAGTTCTTC. This chain uses TRBV25-1 with TRBJ2-1; possibly TRBD1 or TRBD2 for D (6 bases each). Germline-derived CDR1 and CDR2 are MGHDK and SYGVNS. The CDR3 loop spans 14 amino acids. The V end was cut by 7 bases, the J end by 9 bases, with 19 bases between.

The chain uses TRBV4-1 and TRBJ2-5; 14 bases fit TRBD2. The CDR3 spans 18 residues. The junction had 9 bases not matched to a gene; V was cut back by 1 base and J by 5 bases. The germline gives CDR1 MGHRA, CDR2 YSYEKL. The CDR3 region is CASSQGMGLAGVRETQYF. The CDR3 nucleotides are TGCGCCAGCAGCCAAGGGATGGGACTAGCGGGAGTCAGGGAGACCCAGTACTTC.

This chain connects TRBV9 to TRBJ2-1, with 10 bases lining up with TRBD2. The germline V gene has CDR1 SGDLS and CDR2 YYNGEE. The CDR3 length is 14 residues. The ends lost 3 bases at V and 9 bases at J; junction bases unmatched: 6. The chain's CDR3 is CASSEREGLGEQFF. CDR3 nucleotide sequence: TGTGCCAGCAGCGAGCGGGAGGGCCTAGGTGAGCAGTTCTTC.

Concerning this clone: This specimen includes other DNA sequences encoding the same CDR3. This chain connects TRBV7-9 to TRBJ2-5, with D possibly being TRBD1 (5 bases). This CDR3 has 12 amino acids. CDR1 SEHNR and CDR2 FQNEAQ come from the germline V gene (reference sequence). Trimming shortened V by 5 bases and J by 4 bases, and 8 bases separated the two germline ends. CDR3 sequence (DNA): TGTGCCAGCAGCCTCCAGGGAGAGACCCAGTACTTC. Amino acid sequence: CASSLQGETQYF.

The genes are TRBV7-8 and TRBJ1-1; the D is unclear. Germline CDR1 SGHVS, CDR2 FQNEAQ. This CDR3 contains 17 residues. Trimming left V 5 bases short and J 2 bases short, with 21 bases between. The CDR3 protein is CASSTEVKKQLNTEAFF. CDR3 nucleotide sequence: TGTGCCAGCAGCACCGAGGTCAAAAAGCAACTAAACACTGAAGCTTTCTTT.

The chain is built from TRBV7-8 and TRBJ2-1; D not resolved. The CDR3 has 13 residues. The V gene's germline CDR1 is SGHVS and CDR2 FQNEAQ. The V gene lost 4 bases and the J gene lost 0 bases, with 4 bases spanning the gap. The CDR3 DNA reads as TGTGCCAGCAGCTCCGACTCCTACAATGAGCAGTTCTTC. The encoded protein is CASSSDSYNEQFF.

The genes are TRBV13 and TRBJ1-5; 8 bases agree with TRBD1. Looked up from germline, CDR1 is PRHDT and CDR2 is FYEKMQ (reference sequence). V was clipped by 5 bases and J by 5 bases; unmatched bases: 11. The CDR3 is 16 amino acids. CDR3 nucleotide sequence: TGTGCCAGCAGCCTCCGGACAGGGAGGAGTGATCAGCCCCAGCATTTT. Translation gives CASSLRTGRSDQPQHF.

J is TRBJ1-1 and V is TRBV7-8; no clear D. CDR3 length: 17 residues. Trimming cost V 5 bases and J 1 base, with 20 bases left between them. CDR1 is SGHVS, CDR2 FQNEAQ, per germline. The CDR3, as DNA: TGTGCCAGCAGCCCTTCCCAGGCGCGGCAGGCGAACACTGAAGCTTTCTTT. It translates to CASSPSQARQANTEAFF.

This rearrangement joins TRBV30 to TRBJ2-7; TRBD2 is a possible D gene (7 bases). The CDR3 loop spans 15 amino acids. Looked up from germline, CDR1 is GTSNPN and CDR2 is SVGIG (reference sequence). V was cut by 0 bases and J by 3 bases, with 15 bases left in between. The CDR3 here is CAWSVFKGGSYEQYF. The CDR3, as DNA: TGTGCCTGGAGTGTCTTTAAGGGGGGGAGCTACGAGCAGTACTTC.

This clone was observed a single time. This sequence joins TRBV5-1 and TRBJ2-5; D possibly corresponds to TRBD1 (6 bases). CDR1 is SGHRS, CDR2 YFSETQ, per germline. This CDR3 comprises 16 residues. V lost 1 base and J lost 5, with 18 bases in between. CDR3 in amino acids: CASSLILGPQGETQYF. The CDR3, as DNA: TGCGCCAGCAGCTTGATACTGGGGCCGCAGGGGGAGACCCAGTACTTC.

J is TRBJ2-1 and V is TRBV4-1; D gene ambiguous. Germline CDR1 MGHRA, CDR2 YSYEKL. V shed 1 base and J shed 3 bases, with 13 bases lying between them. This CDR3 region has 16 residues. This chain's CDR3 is CASSQALGPSYNEQFF. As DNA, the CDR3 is TGCGCCAGCAGCCAAGCGCTCGGGCCCAGCTACAATGAGCAGTTCTTC.

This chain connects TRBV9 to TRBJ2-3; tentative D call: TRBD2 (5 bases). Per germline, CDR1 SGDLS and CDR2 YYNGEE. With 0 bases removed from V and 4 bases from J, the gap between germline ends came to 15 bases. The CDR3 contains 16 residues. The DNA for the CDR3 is TGTGCCAGCAGCGTAGGTCGCTTGAGGGATGCAGATACGCAGTATTTT. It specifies CASSVGRLRDADTQYF.

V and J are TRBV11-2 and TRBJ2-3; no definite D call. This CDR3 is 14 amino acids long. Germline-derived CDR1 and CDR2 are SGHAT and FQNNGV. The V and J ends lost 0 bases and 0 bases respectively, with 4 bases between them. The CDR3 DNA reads TGTGCCAGCAGCTTAGAACCTAGCACAGATACGCAGTATTTT. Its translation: CASSLEPSTDTQYF.